This T cell receptor beta chain was captured in a study of prognosis after radiotherapy for stage I lung cancer. Whole-study context: Stage I non-small cell lung cancer patients were enrolled from early 2018 to January 2019. Study observations and caveats: Patients with metastases reportedly showed TRBV and TRBJ gene usage that differed from patients without metastases.

For each of two time points, a roughly 6-milliliter draw of peripheral blood was taken. With two-round multiplex PCR, TCR beta CDR3 sequences were amplified from genomic DNA. First-round PCR, the initial amplification, used primers specific to each TRBV and TRBJ gene. TCRdb reprocessed the multiplex PCR reads with MiXCR, giving one entry per CDR3 protein. The table lists roughly 13,000 distinct CDR3 sequences, roughly 52% of them singletons, with roughly 40% in the top ten. Remarks on this clonotype: What it binds is not known.

The J segment lost 2 bases and the V segment lost 4 bases, leaving 5 bases of the junction unmatched. From germline, CDR1 is MNHEY and CDR2 SVGEGT. The CDR3 loop spans 17 amino acids. This sequence originates from a donor older than 45 with non-small cell lung cancer. The J gene is TRBJ2-3, the V gene TRBV6-2 or TRBV6-3; TRBD2 aligns across 14 bases. Specimen: PBMCs, collected before or after stereotactic body radiation therapy (not recorded which). CDR3 sequence reads: CASSSRGLAGVTDTQYF. Written as DNA, the CDR3 is TGTGCCAGCAGTTCCCGGGGACTAGCGGGAGTCACAGATACGCAGTATTTT.